The clone carrying this TCR beta chain appeared a few times. Its antigen is unidentified. These data belong to a study of T cell responses to AZD1222 COVID-19 vaccine. Germline V gene lookup returns CDR1 MNHEY and CDR2 SMNVEV (reference sequence). This CDR3 has 15 residues. V lost 0 bases, J lost 5 bases, and 13 bases lay in between. Only in-frame clones appear in the TCRdb table, and some are missing; sequencing was by immunoSEQ multiplex PCR. The profile covers under 170,000 clones, with 92% appearing a single time and roughly 3.4% taken by the ten largest. Study-wide findings and caveats: Reports say nearly half of spike-specific TCRs go after unmutated variant regions. Spike-specific TCR breadth and depth grew following two AZD1222 doses.

This receptor was identified in an adult who received the AZD1222 COVID-19 vaccine. The chain combines TRBV27 with TRBJ1-2; D unresolved. Sequences were derived from peripheral blood, sampled 28 days after the second AZD1222 dose. The CDR3 sequence: CASSLSMGTVYGYTF. CDR3 bases: TGTGCCAGCAGTTTATCGATGGGCACAGTTTATGGCTACACCTTC.